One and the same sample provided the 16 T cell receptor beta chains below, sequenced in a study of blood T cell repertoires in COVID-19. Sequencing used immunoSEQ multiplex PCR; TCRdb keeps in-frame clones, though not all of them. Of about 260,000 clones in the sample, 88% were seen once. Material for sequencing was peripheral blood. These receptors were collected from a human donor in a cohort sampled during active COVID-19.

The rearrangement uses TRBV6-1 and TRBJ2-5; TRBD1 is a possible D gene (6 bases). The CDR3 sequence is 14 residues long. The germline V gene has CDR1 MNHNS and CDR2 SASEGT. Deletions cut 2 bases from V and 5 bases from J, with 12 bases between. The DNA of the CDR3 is TGTGCCAGCAGTGAACACAGGGTCGGGGAGACCCAGTACTTC. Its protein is CASSEHRVGETQYF.

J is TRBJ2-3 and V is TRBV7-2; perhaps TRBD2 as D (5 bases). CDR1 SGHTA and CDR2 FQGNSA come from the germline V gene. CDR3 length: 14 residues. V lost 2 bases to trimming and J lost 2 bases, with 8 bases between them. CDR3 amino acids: CASSLMGVTDTQYF. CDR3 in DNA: TGTGCCAGCAGCTTAATGGGAGTCACAGATACGCAGTATTTT.

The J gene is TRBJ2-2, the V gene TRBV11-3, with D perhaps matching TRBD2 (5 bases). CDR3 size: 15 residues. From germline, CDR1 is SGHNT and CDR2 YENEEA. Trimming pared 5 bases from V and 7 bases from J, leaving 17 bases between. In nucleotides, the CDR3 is TGTGCCAGCAGCGCCGTAAACGGGAACGGCGGGGAGCTGTTTTTT. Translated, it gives CASSAVNGNGGELFF.

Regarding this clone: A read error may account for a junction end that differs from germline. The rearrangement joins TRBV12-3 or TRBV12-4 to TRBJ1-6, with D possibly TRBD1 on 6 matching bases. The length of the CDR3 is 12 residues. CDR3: CASRGGDSPLHF. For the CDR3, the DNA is TGTGCTAGCAGGGGAGGAGATTCACCCCTCCACTTT.

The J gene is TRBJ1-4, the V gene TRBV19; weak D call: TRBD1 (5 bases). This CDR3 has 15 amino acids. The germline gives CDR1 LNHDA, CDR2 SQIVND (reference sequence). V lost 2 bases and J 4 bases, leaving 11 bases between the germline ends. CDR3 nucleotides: TGTGCCAGTAGTATATGGCAGGGCAATAATGAAAAACTGTTTTTT. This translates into CASSIWQGNNEKLFF.

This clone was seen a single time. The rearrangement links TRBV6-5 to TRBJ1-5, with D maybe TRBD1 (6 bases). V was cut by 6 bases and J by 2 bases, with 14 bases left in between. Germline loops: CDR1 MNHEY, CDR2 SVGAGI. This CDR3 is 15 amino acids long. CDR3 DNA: TGTGCCAGCAGGGATTACAGACAGGGCAATCAGCCCCAGCATTTT. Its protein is CASRDYRQGNQPQHF.

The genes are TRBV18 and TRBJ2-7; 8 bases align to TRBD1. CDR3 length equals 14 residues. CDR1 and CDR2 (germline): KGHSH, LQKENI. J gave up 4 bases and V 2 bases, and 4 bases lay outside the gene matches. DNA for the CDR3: TGTGCCAGCTCACCAAGGACAGGGACTTACGAGCAGTACTTC. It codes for CASSPRTGTYEQYF. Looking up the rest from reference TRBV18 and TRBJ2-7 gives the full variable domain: NAGVMQNPRHLVRRRGQEARLRCSPMKGHSHVYWYRQLPEEGLKFMVYLQKENIIDESGMPKERFSAEFPKEGPSILRIQQVVRGDSAAYFCASSPRTGTYEQYFGPGTRLTVT.

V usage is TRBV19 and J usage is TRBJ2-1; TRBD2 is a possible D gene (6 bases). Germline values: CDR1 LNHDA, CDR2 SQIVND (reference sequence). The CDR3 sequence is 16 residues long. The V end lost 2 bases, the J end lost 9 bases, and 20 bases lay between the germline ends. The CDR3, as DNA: TGTGCCAGTAGTATATTGCGTCTAGCGCCACGGGGTGAGCAGTTCTTC. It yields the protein CASSILRLAPRGEQFF. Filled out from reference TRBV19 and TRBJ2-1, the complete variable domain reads DGGITQSPKYLFRKEGQNVTLSCEQNLNHDAMYWYRQDPGQGLRLIYYSQIVNDFQKGDIAEGYSVSREKKESFPLTVTSAQKNPTAFYLCASSILRLAPRGEQFFGPGTRLTVL.

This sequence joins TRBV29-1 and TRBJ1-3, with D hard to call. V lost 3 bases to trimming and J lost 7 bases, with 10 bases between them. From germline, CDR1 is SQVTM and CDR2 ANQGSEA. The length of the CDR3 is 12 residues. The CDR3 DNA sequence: TGCAGCGTTGAGGAGCCTCGGAACACCATATATTTT. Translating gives CSVEEPRNTIYF.

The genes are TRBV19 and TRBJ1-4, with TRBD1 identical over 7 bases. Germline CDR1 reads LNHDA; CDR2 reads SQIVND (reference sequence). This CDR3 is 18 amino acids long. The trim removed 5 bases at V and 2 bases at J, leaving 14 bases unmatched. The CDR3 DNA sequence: TGTGCCAGTAGTCCGGACAGGAATGGAGGGTGGACTAATGAAAAACTGTTTTTT. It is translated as CASSPDRNGGWTNEKLFF.

CDR3 DNA: TGCGCCAGCAGCCAAGATGTAGTAGTCGATGGCTACACCTTC. Translated, it gives CASSQDVVVDGYTF. This chain links TRBV4-3 with TRBJ1-2; unclear D gene. Germline V gene sequence: CDR1 LGHNA, CDR2 YSLEER. The CDR3 extends over 14 amino acids. Trimming took off 0 bases at V and 6 bases at J, with 11 bases between the two ends.

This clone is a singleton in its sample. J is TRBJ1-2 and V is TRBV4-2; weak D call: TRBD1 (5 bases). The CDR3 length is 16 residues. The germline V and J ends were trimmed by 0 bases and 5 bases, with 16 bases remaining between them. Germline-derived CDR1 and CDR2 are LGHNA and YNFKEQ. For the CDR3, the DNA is TGTGCCAGCAGCCAAGATTTTTCTGGCGGGACGTATGGCTACACCTTC. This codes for CASSQDFSGGTYGYTF.

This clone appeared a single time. The CDR3 nucleotides read TGTGCCAGCAGCTACGGGTCCCCCTACAATGAGCAGTTCTTC. Its protein is CASSYGSPYNEQFF. V and J are TRBV3-1 (or the pseudogene TRBV3-2) and TRBJ2-1; no clear D. The CDR3 has 14 amino acids. With 5 bases removed from V and 2 bases from J, the gap between germline ends came to 10 bases. CDR1 and CDR2 from the germline V gene are LGHDT and YNNKEL (reference sequence).

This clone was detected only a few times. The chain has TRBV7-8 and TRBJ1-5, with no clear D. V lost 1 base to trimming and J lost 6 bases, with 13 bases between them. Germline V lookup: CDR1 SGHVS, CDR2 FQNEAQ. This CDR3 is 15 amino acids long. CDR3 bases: TGTGCCAGCAGCTTAGGAAGGAGGGTCGGTCAGCCCCAGCATTTT. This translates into CASSLGRRVGQPQHF.

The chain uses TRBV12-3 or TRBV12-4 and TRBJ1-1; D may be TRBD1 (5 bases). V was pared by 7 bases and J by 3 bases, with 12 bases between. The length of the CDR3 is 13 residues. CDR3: CASNGGVDTEAFF. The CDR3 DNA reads TGTGCCAGCAACGGGGGTGTGGACACTGAAGCTTTCTTT.

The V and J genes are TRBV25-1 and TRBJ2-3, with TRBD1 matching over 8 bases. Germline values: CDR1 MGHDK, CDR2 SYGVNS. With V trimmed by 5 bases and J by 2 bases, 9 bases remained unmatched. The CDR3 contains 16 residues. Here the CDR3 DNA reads TGTGCCAGCAGTCGGGACAGGCGAGAAAACACAGATACGCAGTATTTT. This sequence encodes CASSRDRRENTDTQYF.